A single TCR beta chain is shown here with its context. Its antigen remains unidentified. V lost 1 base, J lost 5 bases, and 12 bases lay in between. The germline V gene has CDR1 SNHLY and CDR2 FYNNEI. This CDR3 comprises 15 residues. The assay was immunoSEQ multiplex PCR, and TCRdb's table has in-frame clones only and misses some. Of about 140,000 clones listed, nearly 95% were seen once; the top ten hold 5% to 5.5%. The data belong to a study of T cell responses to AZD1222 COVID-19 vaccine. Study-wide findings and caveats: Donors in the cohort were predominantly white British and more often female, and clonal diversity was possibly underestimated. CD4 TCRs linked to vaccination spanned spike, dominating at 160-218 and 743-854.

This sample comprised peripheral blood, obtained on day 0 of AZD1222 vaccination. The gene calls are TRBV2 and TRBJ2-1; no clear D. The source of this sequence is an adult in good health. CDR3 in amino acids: CASSEVRVINNEQFF. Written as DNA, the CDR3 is TGTGCCAGCAGTGAAGTCCGGGTCATTAACAATGAGCAGTTCTTC.